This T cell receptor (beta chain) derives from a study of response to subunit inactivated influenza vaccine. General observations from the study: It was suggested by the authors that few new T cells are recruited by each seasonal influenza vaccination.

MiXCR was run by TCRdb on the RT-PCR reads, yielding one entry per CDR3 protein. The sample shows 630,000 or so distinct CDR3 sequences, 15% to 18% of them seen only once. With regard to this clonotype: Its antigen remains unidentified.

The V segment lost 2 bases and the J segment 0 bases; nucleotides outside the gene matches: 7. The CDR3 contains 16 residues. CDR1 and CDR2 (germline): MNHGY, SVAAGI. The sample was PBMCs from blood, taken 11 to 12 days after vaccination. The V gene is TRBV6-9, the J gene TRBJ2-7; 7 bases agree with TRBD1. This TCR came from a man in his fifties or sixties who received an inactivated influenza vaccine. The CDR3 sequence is CASSYLGRGSSYEQYF. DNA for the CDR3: TGTGCCAGCAGTTATCTTGGCAGGGGGAGCTCCTACGAGCAGTACTTC.